Presented here are 9 T cell receptor beta chains from one specimen sequenced in a study of T cell responses to AZD1222 COVID-19 vaccine. Assay used: immunoSEQ multiplex PCR; TCRdb lists only in-frame clones, some missing. The sample has approximately 100,000 clones; over 85% are singletons. The specimen was peripheral blood, collected on day 0 of AZD1222 vaccination. Receptor source: an adult in good health.

The chain carries TRBV7-9 and TRBJ2-7; 7 nucleotides line up with TRBD1. The germline gives CDR1 SEHNR, CDR2 FQNEAQ (reference sequence). The V segment lost 5 bases and the J segment 7 bases; nucleotides outside the gene matches: 8. The CDR3 length is 13 residues. CDR3 protein: CASSKQQGKEQYF. Written as DNA, the CDR3 is TGTGCCAGCAGCAAACAACAGGGGAAGGAGCAGTACTTC.

The genes are TRBV29-1 and TRBJ1-2; D may be TRBD1 (6 bases). V dropped 7 bases and J dropped 6 bases, with 12 bases sitting between them. The CDR3 extends over 11 amino acids. CDR1 SQVTM and CDR2 ANQGSEA come from the germline V gene. CDR3 sequence: CSARDTDGYTF. The CDR3 DNA follows: TGCAGCGCTCGGGACACTGATGGCTACACCTTC.

This clone was detected once. CDR3 amino acids: CASSLAFGDEAFF. Written as DNA, the CDR3 is TGTGCCAGCAGCTTAGCGTTCGGAGATGAAGCTTTCTTT. The chain uses TRBV7-2 and TRBJ1-1; no definite D call. Trimming cost V 0 bases and J 7 bases, with 9 bases left between them. Germline CDR1 reads SGHTA; CDR2 reads FQGNSA. The CDR3 is made up of 13 amino acids.

The V call is TRBV19, the J call TRBJ2-3, with 9 bases identical to TRBD2. Germline lookup yields CDR1 LNHDA and CDR2 SQIVND (reference sequence). This CDR3 has 16 amino acids. Trimming took 3 bases from V and 1 from J; bases not matched to a gene: 5. CDR3 DNA: TGTGCCAGTAGTATCCAAGCGGGAGGCGGCACAGATACGCAGTATTTT. Translating gives CASSIQAGGGTDTQYF.

The V call is TRBV14, the J call TRBJ2-1, with TRBD2 matching over 11 bases. CDR3 length: 16 amino acids. V was clipped by 2 bases and J by 8 bases; unmatched bases: 8. The germline V gene has CDR1 SGHDN and CDR2 FVKESK. CDR3 in DNA: TGTGCCAGCAGCCAAACACTAGCGGGAGCTCGATATGAGCAGTTCTTC. This gives the protein CASSQTLAGARYEQFF. The full variable domain, completed using reference TRBV14 and TRBJ2-1, is EAGVTQFPSHSVIEKGQTVTLRCDPISGHDNLYWYRRVMGKEIKFLLHFVKESKQDESGMPNNRFLAERTGGTYSTLKVQPAELEDSGVYFCASSQTLAGARYEQFFGPGTRLTVL.

The chain joins TRBV6-5 to TRBJ1-1, with 7 positions matching TRBD1. The CDR3 has 14 amino acids. Germline V gene lookup returns CDR1 MNHEY and CDR2 SVGAGI. Trimming removed 2 bases from V and 5 bases from J; junction bases left unmatched: 5. CDR3 in DNA: TGTGCCAGCAGTTACCCTAACAGGGGAACTGAAGCTTTCTTT. It codes for CASSYPNRGTEAFF.

The chain links TRBV19 to TRBJ1-1; D remains ambiguous. Trimming took off 5 bases at V and 0 bases at J, with 16 bases between the two ends. The length of the CDR3 is 16 residues. Germline CDR1 LNHDA, CDR2 SQIVND (reference sequence). The CDR3 region has the DNA TGTGCCAGTAGTTCGAGGGTCCTTCAAATGAACACTGAAGCTTTCTTT. It specifies CASSSRVLQMNTEAFF.

This clone appeared a few times. This chain links TRBV6-5 with TRBJ2-1, with 7 bases lining up with TRBD2. The CDR3 consists of 13 residues. Germline V lookup: CDR1 MNHEY, CDR2 SVGAGI. Germline trimming cut 8 bases from V and 3 bases from J; bases unmatched to any gene: 4. CDR3 amino acids: CASGRAIYNEQFF. The CDR3 region has the DNA TGTGCCAGCGGGAGGGCCATCTACAATGAGCAGTTCTTC.

This chain links TRBV7-2 with TRBJ2-7; the D gene could be TRBD1 or TRBD2 (6 bases each). Between the trimmed V and J ends, which lost 3 bases and 2 bases, there was a span of 14 bases. The CDR3 runs 15 residues. Germline CDR1 SGHTA, CDR2 FQGNSA. CDR3 bases: TGTGCCAGCAGCTTCTCGGCGGAGGGGGCCTACGAGCAGTACTTC. Amino acids: CASSFSAEGAYEQYF.